This T cell receptor beta chain was identified in a study of blood T cell repertoires in COVID-19. Overall study context: Material from acute and convalescent COVID-19 was sourced from the United States, Italy and Spain. The cDNA or gDNA used as material had been derived from T cells, B-cell-depleted T cells, or PBMCs.

This CDR3 has 14 amino acids. Germline assignment: CDR1 MDHEN and CDR2 SYDVKM. Trimming removed 5 bases at V and 6 bases at J, with 13 bases between. Original processing methods: Cell counts per sample came from amplifying reference gene primers. The table came from immunoSEQ multiplex PCR; TCRdb's copy has only in-frame clones and leaves some out. Clone size and the V and J calls come from that table; the DNA yielded D and trimming. The sample includes 65,000 to 90,000 clones, more than 75% of them seen just once. The receptor comes from a man aged 45-65 years with active COVID-19. The genes are TRBV28 and TRBJ2-2; possible D gene TRBD2, 5 bases. The sequenced sample was peripheral blood. Here the CDR3 DNA reads TGTGCCAGCAGTGAACCCGGGAATTCCGGGGAGCTGTTTTTT. Encoded protein: CASSEPGNSGELFF.